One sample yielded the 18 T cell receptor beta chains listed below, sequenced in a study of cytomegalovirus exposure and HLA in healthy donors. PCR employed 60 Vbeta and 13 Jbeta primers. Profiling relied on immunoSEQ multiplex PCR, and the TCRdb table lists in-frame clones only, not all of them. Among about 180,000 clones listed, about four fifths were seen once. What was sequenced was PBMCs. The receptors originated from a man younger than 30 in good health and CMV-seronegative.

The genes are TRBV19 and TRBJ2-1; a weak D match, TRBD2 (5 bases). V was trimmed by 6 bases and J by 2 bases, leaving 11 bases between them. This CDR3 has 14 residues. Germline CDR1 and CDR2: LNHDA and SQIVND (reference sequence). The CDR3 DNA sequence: TGTGCCAGTAGCTTCGCGAGGGCCTACAATGAGCAGTTCTTC. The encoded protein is CASSFARAYNEQFF.

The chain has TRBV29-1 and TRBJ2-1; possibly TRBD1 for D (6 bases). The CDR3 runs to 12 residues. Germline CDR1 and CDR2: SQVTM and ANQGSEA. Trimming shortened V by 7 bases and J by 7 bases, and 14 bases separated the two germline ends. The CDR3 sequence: CSGNRETNEQFF. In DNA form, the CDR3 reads TGCAGCGGGAACAGGGAGACGAATGAGCAGTTCTTC.

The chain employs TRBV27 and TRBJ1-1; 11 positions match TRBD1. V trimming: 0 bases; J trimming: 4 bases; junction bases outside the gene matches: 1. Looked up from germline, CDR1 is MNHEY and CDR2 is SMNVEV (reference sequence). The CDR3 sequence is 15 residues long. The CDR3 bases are TGTGCCAGCAGTTTATCCGGGACAGGGGGCACTGAAGCTTTCTTT. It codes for CASSLSGTGGTEAFF.

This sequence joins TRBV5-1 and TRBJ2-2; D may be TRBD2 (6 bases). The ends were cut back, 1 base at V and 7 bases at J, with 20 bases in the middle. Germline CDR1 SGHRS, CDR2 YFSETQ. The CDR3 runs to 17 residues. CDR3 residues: CASSLPGGAGGVGELFF. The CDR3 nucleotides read TGCGCCAGCAGCTTGCCAGGAGGGGCCGGCGGGGTCGGGGAGCTGTTTTTT.

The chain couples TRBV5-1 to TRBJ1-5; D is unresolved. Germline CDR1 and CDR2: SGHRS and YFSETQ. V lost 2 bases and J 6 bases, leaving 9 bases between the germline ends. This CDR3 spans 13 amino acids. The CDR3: CASSLEGIQPQHF. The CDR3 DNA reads TGCGCCAGCAGCTTAGAGGGTATTCAGCCCCAGCATTTT.

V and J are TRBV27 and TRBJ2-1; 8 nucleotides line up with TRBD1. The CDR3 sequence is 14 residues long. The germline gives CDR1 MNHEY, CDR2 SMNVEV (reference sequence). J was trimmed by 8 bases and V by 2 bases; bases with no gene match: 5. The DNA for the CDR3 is TGTGCCAGCAGTTTAACACAGGGGGTGGATGAGCAGTTCTTC. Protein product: CASSLTQGVDEQFF.

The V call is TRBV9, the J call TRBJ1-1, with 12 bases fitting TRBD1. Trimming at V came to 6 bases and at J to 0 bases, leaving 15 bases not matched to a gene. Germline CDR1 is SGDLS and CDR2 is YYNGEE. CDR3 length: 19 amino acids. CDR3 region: CASTPWGTGGFEMNTEAFF. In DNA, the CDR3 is TGTGCCAGCACCCCTTGGGGGACAGGGGGCTTCGAGATGAACACTGAAGCTTTCTTT.

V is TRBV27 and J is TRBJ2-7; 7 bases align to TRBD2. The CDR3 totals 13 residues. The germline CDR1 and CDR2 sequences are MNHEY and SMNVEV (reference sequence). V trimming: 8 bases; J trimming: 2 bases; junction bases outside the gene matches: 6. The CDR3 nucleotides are TGTGCCAGCTCCGGGGGGTCCCCCTACGAGCAGTACTTC. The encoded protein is CASSGGSPYEQYF.

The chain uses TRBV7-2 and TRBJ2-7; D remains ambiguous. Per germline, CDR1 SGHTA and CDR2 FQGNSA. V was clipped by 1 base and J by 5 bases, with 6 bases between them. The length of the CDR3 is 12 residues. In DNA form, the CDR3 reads TGTGCCAGCAGCTTAGTAGAGAACGAGCAGTACTTC. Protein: CASSLVENEQYF.

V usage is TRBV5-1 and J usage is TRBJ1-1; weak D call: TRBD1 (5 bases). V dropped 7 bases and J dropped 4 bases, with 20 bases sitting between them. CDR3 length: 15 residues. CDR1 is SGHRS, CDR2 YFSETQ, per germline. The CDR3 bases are TGCGCCAGCCGCGGGGTCAGGGCTGGAAGCACTGAAGCTTTCTTT. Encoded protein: CASRGVRAGSTEAFF.

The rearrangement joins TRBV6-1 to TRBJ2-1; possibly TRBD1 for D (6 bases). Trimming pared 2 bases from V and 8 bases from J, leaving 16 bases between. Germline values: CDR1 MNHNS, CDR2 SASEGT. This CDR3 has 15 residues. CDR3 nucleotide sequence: TGTGCCAGCAGTGAACTAGACAGGATGGGGTATGAGCAGTTCTTC. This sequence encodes CASSELDRMGYEQFF.

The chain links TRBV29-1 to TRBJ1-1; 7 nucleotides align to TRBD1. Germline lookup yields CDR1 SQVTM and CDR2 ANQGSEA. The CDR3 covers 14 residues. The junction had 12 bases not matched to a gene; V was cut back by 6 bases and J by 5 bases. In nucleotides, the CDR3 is TGCAGCGTCCACCCTCGGGGCAGGGGGACTGAAGCTTTCTTT. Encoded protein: CSVHPRGRGTEAFF.

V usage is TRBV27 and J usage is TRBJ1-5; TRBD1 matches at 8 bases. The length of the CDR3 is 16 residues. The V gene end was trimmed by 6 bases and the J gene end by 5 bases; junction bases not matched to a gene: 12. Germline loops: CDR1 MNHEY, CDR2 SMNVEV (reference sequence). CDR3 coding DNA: TGTGCCAGCAGCCCAATAACCGGACAGGGCGATCAGCCCCAGCATTTT. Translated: CASSPITGQGDQPQHF.

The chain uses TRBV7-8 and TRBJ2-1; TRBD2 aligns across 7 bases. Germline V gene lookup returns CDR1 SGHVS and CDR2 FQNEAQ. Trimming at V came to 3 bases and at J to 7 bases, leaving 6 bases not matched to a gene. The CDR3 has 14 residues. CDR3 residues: CASSFQRGLNEQFF. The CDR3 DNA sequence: TGTGCCAGCAGCTTCCAGCGGGGTCTGAATGAGCAGTTCTTC.

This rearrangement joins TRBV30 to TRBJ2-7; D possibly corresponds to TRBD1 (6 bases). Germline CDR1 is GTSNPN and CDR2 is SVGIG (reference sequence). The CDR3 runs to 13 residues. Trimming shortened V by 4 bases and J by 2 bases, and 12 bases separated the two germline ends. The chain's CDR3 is CAWTYRETYEQYF. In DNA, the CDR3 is TGTGCCTGGACTTACAGGGAAACCTACGAGCAGTACTTC.

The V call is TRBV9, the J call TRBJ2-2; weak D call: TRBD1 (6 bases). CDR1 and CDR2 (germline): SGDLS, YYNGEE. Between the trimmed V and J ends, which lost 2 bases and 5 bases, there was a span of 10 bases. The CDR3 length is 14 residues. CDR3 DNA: TGTGCCAGCAGCGTCACACAGGGTACCGGGGAGCTGTTTTTT. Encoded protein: CASSVTQGTGELFF.

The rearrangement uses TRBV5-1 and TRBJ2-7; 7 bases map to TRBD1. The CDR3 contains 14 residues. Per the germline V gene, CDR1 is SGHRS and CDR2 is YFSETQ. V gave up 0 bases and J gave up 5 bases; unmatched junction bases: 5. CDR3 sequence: CASSLAGTADEQYF. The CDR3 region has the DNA TGCGCCAGCAGCTTGGCCGGGACAGCCGACGAGCAGTACTTC.

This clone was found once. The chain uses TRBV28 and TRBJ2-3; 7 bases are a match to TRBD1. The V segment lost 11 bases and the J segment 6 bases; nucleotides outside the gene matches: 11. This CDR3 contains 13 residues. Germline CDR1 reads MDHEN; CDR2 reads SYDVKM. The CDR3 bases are TGTGCCGCCACGGAAGGGGGCGTCGATACGCAGTATTTT. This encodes CAATEGGVDTQYF.